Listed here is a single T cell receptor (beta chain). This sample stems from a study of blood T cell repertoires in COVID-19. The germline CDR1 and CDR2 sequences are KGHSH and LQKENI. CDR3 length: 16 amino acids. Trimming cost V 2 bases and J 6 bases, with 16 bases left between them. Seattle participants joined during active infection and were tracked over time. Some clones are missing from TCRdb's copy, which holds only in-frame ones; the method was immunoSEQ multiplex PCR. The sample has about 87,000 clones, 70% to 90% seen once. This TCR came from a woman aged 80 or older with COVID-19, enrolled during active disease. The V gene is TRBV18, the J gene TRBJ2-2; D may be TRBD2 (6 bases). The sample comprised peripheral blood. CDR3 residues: CASSPRRGAQAGELFF. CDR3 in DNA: TGTGCCAGCTCACCAAGGAGGGGCGCACAAGCCGGGGAGCTGTTTTTT.